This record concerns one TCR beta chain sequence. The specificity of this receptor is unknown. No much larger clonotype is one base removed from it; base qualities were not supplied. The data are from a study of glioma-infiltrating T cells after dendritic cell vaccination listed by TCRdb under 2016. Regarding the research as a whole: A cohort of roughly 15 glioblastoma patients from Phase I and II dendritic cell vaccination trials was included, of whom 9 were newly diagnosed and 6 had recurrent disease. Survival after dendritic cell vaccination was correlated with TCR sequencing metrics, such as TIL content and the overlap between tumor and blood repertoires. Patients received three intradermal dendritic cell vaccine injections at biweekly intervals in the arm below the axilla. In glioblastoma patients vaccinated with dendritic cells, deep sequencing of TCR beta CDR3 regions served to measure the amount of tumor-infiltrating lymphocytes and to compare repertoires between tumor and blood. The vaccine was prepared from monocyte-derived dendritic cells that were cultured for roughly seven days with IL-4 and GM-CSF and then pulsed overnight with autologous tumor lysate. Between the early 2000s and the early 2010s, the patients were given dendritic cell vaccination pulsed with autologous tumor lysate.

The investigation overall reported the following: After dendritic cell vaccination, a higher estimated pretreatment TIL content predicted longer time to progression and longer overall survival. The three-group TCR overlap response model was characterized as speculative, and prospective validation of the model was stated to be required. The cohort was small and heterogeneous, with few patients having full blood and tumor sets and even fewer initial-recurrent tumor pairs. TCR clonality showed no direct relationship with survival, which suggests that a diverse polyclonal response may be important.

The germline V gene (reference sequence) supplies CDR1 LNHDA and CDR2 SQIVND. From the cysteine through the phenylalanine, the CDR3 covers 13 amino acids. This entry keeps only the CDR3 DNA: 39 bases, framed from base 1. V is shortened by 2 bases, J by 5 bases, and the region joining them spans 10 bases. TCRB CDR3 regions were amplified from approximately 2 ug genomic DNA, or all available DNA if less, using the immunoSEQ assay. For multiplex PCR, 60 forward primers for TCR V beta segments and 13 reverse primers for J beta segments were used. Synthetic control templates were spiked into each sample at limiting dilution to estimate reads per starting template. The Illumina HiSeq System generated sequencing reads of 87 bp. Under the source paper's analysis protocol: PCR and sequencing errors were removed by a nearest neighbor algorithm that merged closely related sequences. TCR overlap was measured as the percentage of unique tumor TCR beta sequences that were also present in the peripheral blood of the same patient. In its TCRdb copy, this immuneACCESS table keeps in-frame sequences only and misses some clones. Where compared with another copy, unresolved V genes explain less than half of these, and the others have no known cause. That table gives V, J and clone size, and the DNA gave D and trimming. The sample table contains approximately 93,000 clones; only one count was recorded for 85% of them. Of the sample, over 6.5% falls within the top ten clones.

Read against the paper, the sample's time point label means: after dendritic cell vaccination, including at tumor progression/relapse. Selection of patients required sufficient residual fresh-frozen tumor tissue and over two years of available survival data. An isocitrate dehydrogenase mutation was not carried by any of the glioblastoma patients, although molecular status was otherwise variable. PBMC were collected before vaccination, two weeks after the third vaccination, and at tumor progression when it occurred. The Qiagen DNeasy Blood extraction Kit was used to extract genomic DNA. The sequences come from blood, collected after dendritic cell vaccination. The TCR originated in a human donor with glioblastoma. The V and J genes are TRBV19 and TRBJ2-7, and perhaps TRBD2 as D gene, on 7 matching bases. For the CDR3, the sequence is CASSIRGGHEQYF. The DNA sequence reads TGTGCCAGTAGTATAAGGGGGGGCCACGAGCAGTACTTC.